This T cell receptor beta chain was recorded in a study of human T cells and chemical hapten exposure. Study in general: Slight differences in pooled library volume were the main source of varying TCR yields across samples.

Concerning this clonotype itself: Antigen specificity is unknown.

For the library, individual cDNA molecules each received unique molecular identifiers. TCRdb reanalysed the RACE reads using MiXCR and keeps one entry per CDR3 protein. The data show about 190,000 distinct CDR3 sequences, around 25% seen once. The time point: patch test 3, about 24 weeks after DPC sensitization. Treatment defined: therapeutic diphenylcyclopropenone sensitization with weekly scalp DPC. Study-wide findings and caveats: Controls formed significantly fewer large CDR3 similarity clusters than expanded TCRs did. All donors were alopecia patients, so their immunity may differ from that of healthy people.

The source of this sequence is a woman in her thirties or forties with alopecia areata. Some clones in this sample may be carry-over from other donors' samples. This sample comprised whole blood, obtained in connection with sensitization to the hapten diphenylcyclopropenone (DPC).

The CDR3 bases are TGTGCCAGCACAGGGGGACTAGCGGGAGGGTCGGTGAGCTCCTACAATGAGCAGTTCTTC. It encodes CASTGGLAGGSVSSYNEQFF. The gene calls are TRBV2 and TRBJ2-1, with 16 bases aligning to TRBD2. The V gene end was trimmed by 7 bases and the J gene end by 0 bases; junction bases not matched to a gene: 12. Per germline, CDR1 SNHLY and CDR2 FYNNEI. This CDR3 is 20 amino acids long.